The 22 T cell receptor beta chains presented below share a single source sample, sequenced in a study of T cells after yellow fever vaccination. TCRdb recomputed calls from the 5' RACE reads with MiXCR, one row per CDR3 protein. Of roughly 400,000 distinct CDR3 sequences listed, 18% are singletons. This material consisted of PBMCs, taken before the yellow fever booster vaccination. The receptors come from a man between 18 and 35 years old who received the YFV17D yellow fever vaccine.

The sample holds a few counts of this clonotype. The chain joins TRBV10-3 to TRBJ1-3, with unresolved D. The CDR3 contains 13 residues. The V and J ends lost 4 bases and 5 bases respectively, with 9 bases between them. CDR1 and CDR2 from the germline V gene are ENHRY and SYGVKD. The DNA of the CDR3 is TGTGCCATCAGTGGTGGGGTACGAAACACCATATATTTT. Its protein is CAISGGVRNTIYF.

The gene calls are TRBV24-1 and TRBJ2-3; D uncertain. Germline loops: CDR1 KGHDR, CDR2 SFDVKD. The CDR3 is 12 residues long. Trimming left V 8 bases short and J 2 bases short, with 7 bases between. The CDR3 sequence is CATTRNTDTQYF. CDR3 DNA: TGTGCCACCACCAGAAACACAGATACGCAGTATTTT.

V is TRBV6-5 and J is TRBJ1-2, with D perhaps TRBD1 (6 bases). This CDR3 spans 15 amino acids. Per the germline V gene, CDR1 is MNHEY and CDR2 is SVGAGI. Trimming cost V 1 base and J 8 bases, with 17 bases left between them. The CDR3 reads CASSYYVRGAHGYTF. The CDR3 bases are TGTGCCAGCAGTTACTATGTGCGGGGGGCACACGGCTACACCTTC.

V and J are TRBV2 and TRBJ2-1; D assignment may be TRBD1 or TRBD2 (5 bases each). This CDR3 contains 15 residues. V lost 7 bases to trimming and J lost 7 bases, with 20 bases between them. Germline V CDR1 and CDR2: SNHLY, FYNNEI. CDR3 DNA: TGTGCCAGCACCCCCGAGGGGATAATGGGGAATGAGCAGTTCTTC. It yields the protein CASTPEGIMGNEQFF.

This clonotype has more than one count but fewer than ten. The chain employs TRBV5-6 and TRBJ1-3; possible D gene TRBD1, 6 bases. V was trimmed by 0 bases and J by 3 bases, leaving 13 bases between them. CDR3 size: 16 residues. CDR1 is SGHDT and CDR2 is YYEEEE in the germline V gene. The CDR3 loop is CASSLAGGLSGNTIYF. The DNA for the CDR3 is TGTGCCAGCAGCTTGGCCGGGGGGCTGAGTGGAAACACCATATATTTT.

This clonotype was found a few times. The V and J genes are TRBV15 and TRBJ1-1, with a weak D call TRBD1 (5 bases). The germline gives CDR1 LNHNV, CDR2 YYDKDF (reference sequence). The germline V and J ends were trimmed by 5 bases and 7 bases, with 14 bases remaining between them. This CDR3 comprises 13 residues. CDR3 in amino acids: CATSLLEGLEAFF. DNA of the CDR3: TGTGCCACCAGCTTACTGGAGGGGCTTGAAGCTTTCTTT.

The chain carries TRBV24-1 and TRBJ2-3; perhaps TRBD2 as D (7 bases). Germline loops: CDR1 KGHDR, CDR2 SFDVKD. The CDR3 runs to 15 residues. Trimming shortened V by 2 bases and J by 4 bases, and 12 bases separated the two germline ends. CDR3 nucleotide sequence: TGTGCCACCAGTGATTCAGGCGGGGGCGCAGATACGCAGTATTTT. This translates into CATSDSGGGADTQYF.

The CDR3 bases are TGCGCCAGCAGCCAAGATTACCACAATGAGCAGTTCTTC. This encodes CASSQDYHNEQFF. This chain connects TRBV4-3 to TRBJ2-1; D unclear. Germline CDR1 and CDR2: LGHNA and YSLEER. CDR3 length equals 13 residues. V dropped 0 bases and J dropped 5 bases, with 5 bases sitting between them.

The CDR3 nucleotides read TGTGCCAGCAGCTTAGACGGGGGGGCCTGGGATACGCAGTATTTT. As protein: CASSLDGGAWDTQYF. V usage is TRBV7-2 and J usage is TRBJ2-3; TRBD2 matches 8 bases. The CDR3 spans 15 residues. V dropped 1 base and J dropped 6; count of bases not matched to a gene: 6. Per the germline V gene, CDR1 is SGHTA and CDR2 is FQGNSA.

The chain employs TRBV6-5 and TRBJ2-1, with D maybe TRBD2 (6 bases). This CDR3 spans 15 amino acids. Germline loops: CDR1 MNHEY, CDR2 SVGAGI. Trimming removed 6 bases at V and 0 bases at J, with 12 bases between. CDR3 loop: CASSHGGVSYNEQFF. The CDR3 DNA is TGTGCCAGCAGCCACGGCGGGGTCTCCTACAATGAGCAGTTCTTC.

The rearrangement joins TRBV7-9 to TRBJ2-1, with a weak D call TRBD1 (5 bases). Germline V gene data show CDR1 as SEHNR and CDR2 as FQNEAQ (reference sequence). V was trimmed by 3 bases and J by 7 bases, leaving 10 bases between them. The CDR3 is 13 residues long. This CDR3 reads CASSFRVGNEQFF. In nucleotides, the CDR3 is TGTGCCAGCAGCTTCAGGGTTGGGAATGAGCAGTTCTTC.

This chain joins TRBV29-1 and TRBJ1-1; D unresolved. CDR1 SQVTM and CDR2 ANQGSEA come from the germline V gene. V lost 4 bases, J lost 3 bases, and 6 bases lay in between. The CDR3 is 11 amino acids. The CDR3 coding sequence is TGCAGCGTTGCCGAAGACACTGAAGCTTTCTTT. It encodes CSVAEDTEAFF. Supplemented by reference TRBV29-1 and TRBJ1-1, the full variable domain reads SAVISQKPSRDICQRGTSLTIQCQVDSQVTMMFWYRQQPGQSLTLIATANQGSEATYESGFVIDKFPISRPNLTFSTLTVSNMSPEDSSIYLCSVAEDTEAFFGQGTRLTVV.

This clonotype was seen a single time. V gene TRBV9 combines with J gene TRBJ2-5; no clear D gene. Germline CDR1 SGDLS, CDR2 YYNGEE. Trimming took off 2 bases at V and 3 bases at J, with 11 bases between the two ends. The CDR3 consists of 14 residues. The DNA of the CDR3 is TGTGCCAGCAGCGTGACCGACGGAGAAGAGACCCAGTACTTC. Amino acid sequence: CASSVTDGEETQYF.

This clonotype occurred a few times. The CDR3: CASTKSPGEKEQYF. The CDR3 DNA reads TGCGCCAGCACCAAAAGCCCAGGGGAAAAGGAGCAGTACTTC. The V call is TRBV4-1, the J call TRBJ2-7; D may be TRBD1 (6 bases). Trimming removed 7 bases at V and 7 bases at J, with 20 bases between. The CDR3 has 14 amino acids. Germline V gene data show CDR1 as MGHRA and CDR2 as YSYEKL.

This clonotype was observed many times. DNA for the CDR3: TGCGCCAGCAGCCATCATCCGGGGGGATCGGGTGAGCAGTTCTTC. This encodes CASSHHPGGSGEQFF. V and J are TRBV4-1 and TRBJ2-1; TRBD2 aligns across 7 bases. The CDR3 runs to 15 residues. The germline V gene encodes CDR1 MGHRA and CDR2 YSYEKL. The trim removed 3 bases at V and 9 bases at J, leaving 11 bases unmatched.

This clonotype was observed a few times. The chain couples TRBV5-1 to TRBJ2-2; 8 bases are a match to TRBD1. V gave up 3 bases and J gave up 2 bases; unmatched junction bases: 3. Germline assignment: CDR1 SGHRS and CDR2 YFSETQ. The CDR3 is made up of 15 amino acids. DNA of the CDR3: TGCGCCAGCAGCTCAGGGGGCTACAACACCGGGGAGCTGTTTTTT. Its protein is CASSSGGYNTGELFF.

V and J are TRBV20-1 and TRBJ2-2; 7 bases fit TRBD2. The CDR3 runs 15 residues. Trimming cost V 0 bases and J 6 bases; bases outside gene matches: 7. Germline CDR1 DFQATT, CDR2 SNEGSKA (reference sequence). CDR3 sequence reads: CSARDPTSRAGELFF. The CDR3 DNA sequence: TGCAGTGCTAGAGATCCGACTAGCAGGGCCGGGGAGCTGTTTTTT.

This clonotype was observed a handful of times. The rearrangement uses TRBV11-2 and TRBJ2-5, with 14 bases fitting TRBD2. V dropped 3 bases and J dropped 3; count of bases not matched to a gene: 3. The CDR3 loop spans 16 amino acids. In germline, CDR1 is SGHAT, CDR2 FQNNGV. CDR3 amino acids: CASSFGTSGGKETQYF. CDR3 DNA: TGTGCCAGCAGCTTTGGGACTAGCGGGGGAAAAGAGACCCAGTACTTC.

This clonotype was counted many times. The chain combines TRBV6-4 with TRBJ2-2; D remains unclear. V was pared by 0 bases and J by 6 bases, with 8 bases between. The CDR3 has 14 amino acids. Germline CDR1 MRHNA, CDR2 SNTAGT. CDR3 sequence reads: CASSDSRMSGELFF. As DNA, the CDR3 is TGTGCCAGCAGTGACTCGAGAATGTCCGGGGAGCTGTTTTTT.

This clonotype showed up just a few times. The chain links TRBV12-3 or TRBV12-4 to TRBJ2-1; TRBD2 matches 9 bases. The CDR3 extends over 14 amino acids. The J segment lost 6 bases and the V segment lost 4 bases, leaving 4 bases of the junction unmatched. The CDR3 region is CASSWAGGSNEQFF. The CDR3 bases are TGTGCCAGCAGTTGGGCGGGGGGGAGCAATGAGCAGTTCTTC.

The chain recombines TRBV12-3 or TRBV12-4 with TRBJ1-2, with 10 bases lining up with TRBD1. V shed 4 bases, J shed 3 bases, and the junction held 8 bases outside the gene matches. This CDR3 region has 16 residues. CDR3 in amino acids: CASSSTGTGVYYGYTF. The CDR3 region has the DNA TGTGCCAGCAGTTCAACCGGGACAGGGGTGTACTATGGCTACACCTTC.

This clonotype was seen a few times. The chain joins TRBV27 to TRBJ2-7; D tentatively reads TRBD1 or TRBD2 (5 bases each). With 8 bases removed from V and 3 bases from J, the gap between germline ends came to 17 bases. In germline, CDR1 is MNHEY, CDR2 SMNVEV (reference sequence). This CDR3 comprises 14 residues. The CDR3, as DNA: TGTGCCAGCTCGCAGGGACGGAACCTCTACGAGCAGTACTTC. It encodes CASSQGRNLYEQYF.